Here is one T cell receptor (beta chain) with its context. Its antigen remains unidentified. This sample was taken from a study of T cells in localized non-small cell lung cancer. Regarding the study as a whole: Since sequencing was restricted to only one region of the tumor, intratumor heterogeneity remains a possibility. Elevated circulating T cell density in blood was associated with longer overall survival. When the top 100 tumor clones were examined, a median around 61 of them also appeared in the adjacent lung, which was paired and uninvolved. There was higher T cell clonality in uninvolved adjacent lung than in tumor, and it was highest there.

CDR1 is SGHDT, CDR2 YYEEEE, per germline. V shed 4 bases, J shed 4 bases, and the junction held 10 bases outside the gene matches. The CDR3 covers 15 residues. Measured with immunoSEQ multiplex PCR; TCRdb has only the in-frame clones, and not every one. The sample comprises around 96,000 clones, about nine tenths of which are singletons, and 4.1% rests with the top ten. The starting material was PBMCs, obtained before any cancer treatment. The gene calls are TRBV5-6 and TRBJ2-7; TRBD1 agrees at 8 bases. The TCR was taken from a woman aged 35 to 70 with stage II squamous cell lung carcinoma. The CDR3 region is CASSQRTGFEYEQYF. CDR3 bases: TGTGCCAGCAGCCAACGGACAGGGTTTGAATACGAGCAGTACTTC.